These 14 T cell receptor beta chains were sequenced from one sample in a study of T cell repertoires in cytomegalovirus infection. One entry per CDR3 protein, called by TCRdb with MiXCR from the reads. Of 20,000 to 25,000 distinct CDR3 sequences in the sample, around two fifths were seen once. The antigens these receptors bind are not known. Specimen: CD8+ T cells from cultured PBMCs, collected from culture after CMV antigen stimulation. These receptors all stem from a human donor in good health (CMV status not recorded). Some clones in this sample may be carry-over from other donors' samples.

This clonotype was picked up a small number of times. The chain joins TRBV28 to TRBJ1-1, with 11 positions matching TRBD1. The V gene end was trimmed by 4 bases and the J gene end by 6 bases; junction bases not matched to a gene: 4. The CDR3 consists of 14 residues. Germline CDR1 MDHEN, CDR2 SYDVKM. CDR3 amino acids: CASSYRTGGPEAFF. The CDR3 DNA is TGTGCCAGCAGTTACAGGACAGGGGGCCCTGAAGCTTTCTTT.

In this sample, this clonotype turned up many times. The rearrangement links TRBV7-9 to TRBJ2-5, with TRBD2 identical over 9 bases. Trimming removed 0 bases from V and 6 bases from J; junction bases left unmatched: 11. This CDR3 has 17 residues. Germline lookup yields CDR1 SEHNR and CDR2 FQNEAQ (reference sequence). CDR3 nucleotides: TGTGCCAGCAGCTTAGCGCGGCTAGCGGGGATGGGGAAGACCCAGTACTTC. Its protein is CASSLARLAGMGKTQYF.

This clonotype has ten or more counts. The V call is TRBV6-5, the J call TRBJ1-5; D remains unclear. The CDR3 has 13 residues. Per the germline V gene, CDR1 is MNHEY and CDR2 is SVGAGI. Trimming took off 2 bases at V and 5 bases at J, with 7 bases between the two ends. In DNA form, the CDR3 reads TGTGCCAGCAGTTACGGCAGATATCAGCCCCAGCATTTT. This gives the protein CASSYGRYQPQHF.

The gene calls are TRBV5-4 and TRBJ2-6; D not resolved. The ends were cut back, 7 bases at V and 1 base at J, with 0 bases in the middle. The CDR3 is 11 residues long. CDR1 is SGHNT, CDR2 YYREEE, per germline (reference sequence). DNA for the CDR3: TGTGCCAGCTCTGGGGCCAACGTCCTGACTTTC. Residues: CASSGANVLTF.

About this clonotype itself: Germline is not matched at one junction end, which may reflect a read error. The chain joins TRBV7-4 to TRBJ2-1; D unresolved. CDR1 and CDR2 (germline): SGHVT, SQSDAQ. This CDR3 contains 16 residues. The CDR3 reads CASRFIRIPYYNEQFF. The CDR3 DNA sequence: TGTGCTAGCAGGTTTATCCGGATCCCTTACTACAATGAGCAGTTCTTC.

V and J are TRBV7-8 and TRBJ2-7, with 9 positions matching TRBD2. Per the germline V gene, CDR1 is SGHVS and CDR2 is FQNEAQ. The trim removed 4 bases at V and 0 bases at J, leaving 7 bases unmatched. This CDR3 has 16 amino acids. The CDR3 coding sequence is TGTGCCAGCAGCTCAACGACTAGCGGAGGCTCCTACGAGCAGTACTTC. Translated: CASSSTTSGGSYEQYF.

The chain uses TRBV18 and TRBJ2-5, with 9 positions matching TRBD2. From germline, CDR1 is KGHSH and CDR2 LQKENI. V was clipped by 0 bases and J by 2 bases; unmatched bases: 4. This CDR3 has 16 amino acids. The CDR3 DNA is TGTGCCAGCTCACCACCGGAGGGACTAGCACAAGAGACCCAGTACTTC. Amino acids: CASSPPEGLAQETQYF.

This clonotype has ten or more counts. This chain connects TRBV7-9 to TRBJ1-5, with unresolved D. Germline V gene sequence: CDR1 SEHNR, CDR2 FQNEAQ (reference sequence). Trimming shortened V by 2 bases and J by 7 bases, and 9 bases separated the two germline ends. The CDR3 is 13 residues long. The CDR3 nucleotides are TGTGCCAGCAGCTTAACGGGTCCGCAGCCCCAGCATTTT. Translated: CASSLTGPQPQHF. The variable domain in full, with the rest retrieved from reference TRBV7-9 and TRBJ1-5, is DTGVSQNPRHKITKRGQNVTFRCDPISEHNRLYWYRQTLGQGPEFLTYFQNEAQLEKSRLLSDRFSAERPKGSFSTLEIQRTEQGDSAMYLCASSLTGPQPQHFGDGTRLSIL.

In this sample, this clonotype turned up many times. The chain links TRBV7-2 to TRBJ2-3; possibly TRBD1 for D (5 bases). This CDR3 spans 16 amino acids. Looked up from germline, CDR1 is SGHTA and CDR2 is FQGNSA. V was pared by 6 bases and J by 0 bases, with 16 bases between. Here the CDR3 reads CASSQQAQTSTDTQYF. CDR3 DNA: TGTGCCAGCAGTCAACAGGCACAAACTAGCACAGATACGCAGTATTTT.

This clonotype was detected only a few times. The chain recombines TRBV19 with TRBJ1-4; D may be TRBD1 (6 bases). Germline loops: CDR1 LNHDA, CDR2 SQIVND (reference sequence). The germline V and J ends were trimmed by 3 bases and 7 bases, with 15 bases remaining between them. The CDR3 has 15 amino acids. The CDR3 nucleotides read TGTGCCAGTAGTATCCGAACAGGGAAGAGTGAAAAACTGTTTTTT. Protein product: CASSIRTGKSEKLFF.

This clonotype has just a few counts. J is TRBJ2-1 and V is TRBV27; TRBD1 might be the D (6 bases). V dropped 5 bases and J dropped 5 bases, with 13 bases sitting between them. The CDR3 is 14 amino acids. CDR1 is MNHEY, CDR2 SMNVEV, per germline (reference sequence). CDR3: CASSPAGVHNEQFF. The CDR3 bases are TGTGCCAGCAGTCCCGCAGGGGTACACAATGAGCAGTTCTTC.

J is TRBJ2-2 and V is TRBV4-1; TRBD1 matches at 7 bases. This CDR3 is 17 amino acids long. Germline CDR1 MGHRA, CDR2 YSYEKL. V lost 4 bases, J lost 1 base, and 9 bases stayed unmatched. CDR3 amino acids: CASSPLGAGGNTGELFF. Written as DNA, the CDR3 is TGCGCCAGCAGCCCTCTAGGGGCAGGGGGGAACACCGGGGAGCTGTTTTTT.

The chain couples TRBV28 to TRBJ2-5, with 8 nucleotides matching TRBD1. The germline gives CDR1 MDHEN, CDR2 SYDVKM. This CDR3 has 15 amino acids. The V gene end was trimmed by 4 bases and the J gene end by 1 base; junction bases not matched to a gene: 5. CDR3 DNA sequence: TGTGCCAGCAGTTCTAACACAGGGGGCCAAGAGACCCAGTACTTC. Translating it yields CASSSNTGGQETQYF. The variable domain in full, completed from reference TRBV28 and TRBJ2-5, reads DVKVTQSSRYLVKRTGEKVFLECVQDMDHENMFWYRQDPGLGLRLIYFSYDVKMKEKGDIPEGYSVSREKKERFSLILESASTNQTSMYLCASSSNTGGQETQYFGPGTRLLVL.

The J gene is TRBJ1-1, the V gene TRBV6-5, with D possibly being TRBD1 (5 bases). CDR3 size: 15 residues. V dropped 3 bases and J dropped 1 base, with 12 bases sitting between them. Germline-derived CDR1 and CDR2 are MNHEY and SVGAGI. CDR3 nucleotides: TGTGCCAGCAGTTATGACACGGGACGGAACACTGAAGCTTTCTTT. Translated, it gives CASSYDTGRNTEAFF.